The rows below give T cell receptor beta chains drawn from one sample of a study of blood T cell repertoires in COVID-19. The protocol was immunoSEQ multiplex PCR, while the TCRdb copy is restricted to in-frame clones and leaves out a portion. This sample has some 83,000 clones, with about four fifths found just once. The sample was peripheral blood. The receptors come from a man between 50 and 59 years old with acute or convalescent COVID-19. Both conserved end residues are part of each CDR3. Fields, in order: V gene, D gene, clone size, CDR3 protein. The D gene is left open where the match is weak. Size values are once, few and many counts, or a class for expanded clones, and some rows have none.

TRBV6-5	.	.	CASRATVNYGYTF
TRBV29-1	TRBD1	few	CSVETGASGTEAFF
TRBV5-1	TRBD1	.	CASTQAGTGVRNEQFF
TRBV2	TRBD2	.	CASSLRTSGNNEQYF
TRBV6-6	TRBD1	.	CASRPGQGDEQYF
TRBV27	.	.	CASSRSRGAYTEAFF
TRBV4-3	TRBD1	once	CASSHTSGDRRYGYTF
TRBV7-2	.	.	CASSSGLFNEKLFF
TRBV7-8	TRBD1	few	CASSSTGAVNYGYTF
TRBV19	.	.	CASESNGHGNQPQHF
TRBV15	TRBD2	.	CATSRVPGTSGSYTQYF
TRBV9	.	.	CASSAQASPGNTIYF
TRBV19	TRBD1	.	CASSTTGQFDQPQHF
TRBV11-2	.	.	CASSLEATLDEQYF
TRBV25-1	TRBD1	once	CASSPMGTASQTEQFF
TRBV4-1	.	.	CASSQDRGPGNTIYF
TRBV7-8	.	.	CASSPTQVFGPGANTGELFF
TRBV15	.	.	CATSRASYMISNQPQHF
TRBV19	TRBD1	.	CASRETGRASNEQFF
TRBV29-1	TRBD1	few	CSVTGQGNTEAFF